This T cell receptor (beta chain) was recovered during a study of blood T cell repertoires in COVID-19. Turning to the study itself: Researchers got acute and convalescent COVID-19 samples from the United States, Italy and Spain. Nucleic acid was either cDNA or gDNA, and it came from T cells, B-cell-depleted T cells, or PBMCs.

This CDR3 region has 14 residues. V lost 1 base and J lost 2, with 6 bases in between. The germline V gene encodes CDR1 LGHNT and CDR2 FRNRAP. Generated by immunoSEQ multiplex PCR, the TCRdb table keeps only in-frame clones and is missing some. The profile shows 90,000 to 130,000 clones, over 80% of them singletons. The sample consisted of peripheral blood. The J gene is TRBJ1-5, the V gene TRBV12-5; no clear D gene. The clonotype was recovered from a woman in her 70s with acute or convalescent COVID-19. CDR3 sequence: CASGLGQGNQPQHF. CDR3 in DNA: TGTGCTAGTGGTTTGGGGCAGGGCAATCAGCCCCAGCATTTT.